The clone carrying this T cell receptor beta chain was observed many times. Its antigen is as yet unknown. One entry per CDR3 protein, called by TCRdb with MiXCR from the 5' RACE reads. Among tens of thousands of distinct CDR3 sequences, about 7.3% were seen once, and the ten largest hold more than 25%. The data were obtained in a study of T cells after yellow fever vaccination. Study observations and caveats: Among primary-vaccination clones, most reappeared after the booster, at roughly 95% for CD4 and approximately 90% for CD8.

Germline V gene sequence: CDR1 MNHEY, CDR2 SVGAGI. The CDR3 spans 16 residues. V shed 6 bases and J shed 3 bases, with 21 bases lying between them. This receptor was identified in a man between 18 and 35 years old who received the YFV17D yellow fever vaccine. This chain uses TRBV6-5 with TRBJ2-7; D perhaps matches TRBD1 (6 bases). The sequences come from CD8+ T cells sorted from PBMCs, collected about 10 days after the first yellow fever vaccination. The CDR3 bases are TGTGCCAGCAGCCTTCATCCCGGAACAGGGAACTACGAGCAGTACGTC. It yields the protein CASSLHPGTGNYEQYV.